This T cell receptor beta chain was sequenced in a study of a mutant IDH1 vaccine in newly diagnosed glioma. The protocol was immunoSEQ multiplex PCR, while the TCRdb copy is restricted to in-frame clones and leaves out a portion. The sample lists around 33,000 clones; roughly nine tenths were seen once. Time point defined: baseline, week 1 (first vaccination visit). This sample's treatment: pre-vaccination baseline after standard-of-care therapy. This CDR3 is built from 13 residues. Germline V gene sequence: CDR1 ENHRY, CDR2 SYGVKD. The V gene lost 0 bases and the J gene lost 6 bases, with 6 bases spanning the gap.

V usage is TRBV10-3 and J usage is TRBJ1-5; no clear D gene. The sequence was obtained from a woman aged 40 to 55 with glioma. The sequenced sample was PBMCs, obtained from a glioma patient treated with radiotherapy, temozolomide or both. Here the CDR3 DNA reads TGTGCCATCAGTGAGTCCCCAGGTCAGCCCCAGCATTTT. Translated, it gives CAISESPGQPQHF.